One TCR beta chain is described in this entry. The antigen remains undetermined. PCR involved 60 Vbeta and 13 Jbeta primers. Measured with immunoSEQ multiplex PCR; TCRdb has only the in-frame clones, and not every one. The top ten clones hold approximately 6.5% of a sample with about 160,000 clones, 80% of them seen once. These data are taken from a study of cytomegalovirus exposure and HLA in healthy donors. Study in general: Membership in the Caucasian-associated ancestry cluster was found for around 81% of about 430 genotyped donors. Notes on the study in general: Cytomegalovirus association was assigned to about 150 TCR beta chains.

This clonotype was sampled from a male donor in good health and CMV-seropositive. Source material: PBMCs.

CDR3 sequence reads: CASSPRPDRLNTEAFF. DNA of the CDR3: TGTGCCAGCTCACCACGCCCGGACAGATTGAACACTGAAGCTTTCTTT. The chain links TRBV18 to TRBJ1-1; possible D gene TRBD1, 6 bases. The V gene lost 1 base and the J gene lost 0 bases, with 12 bases spanning the gap. CDR1 and CDR2 from the germline V gene are KGHSH and LQKENI. The CDR3 length is 16 residues.